The source of this TCR beta chain is a study of PD-1 blockade in classical Hodgkin lymphoma. Overall study results and limits: Patients newly diagnosed and complete responders had comparable baseline diversity. Sources of repertoire differences remain undefined, possibly disease activity or prior therapy.

The sample's time point: cycle 4 day 1 (C4D1), after six to seven weeks of nivolumab. Each and every patient relapsed after autologous stem cell transplantation, and patients got differing brentuximab vedotin exposure. CD8+ T cells were isolated from thawed PBMCs by magnetic negative selection. The germline V gene encodes CDR1 ENHRY and CDR2 SYGVKD. The ends were cut back, 2 bases at V and 6 bases at J, with 13 bases in the middle. The CDR3 has 14 amino acids. Worth noting for this clone: Its antigen is still unknown.

Repertoires were generated with immunoSEQ multiplex PCR, while TCRdb's copy carries only in-frame clones and drops some. The sample contains some 7,800 clones, 77% of which appear only once. The receptor was isolated from a human donor with classical Hodgkin lymphoma. The starting material was CD8+ T cells from blood, obtained before the fourth cycle of nivolumab. The chain has TRBV10-3 and TRBJ1-2; a weak D match, TRBD1 (6 bases). For the CDR3, the DNA is TGTGCCATCAGTGAGAGTGTAGGGGGAGATGGCTACACCTTC. This codes for CAISESVGGDGYTF.